A selection of T cell receptor beta chains follows, all from one sample in a study of blood T cells in healthy people across ages. TCRdb ran MiXCR on the 5' RACE reads and lists one entry per CDR3 protein. The sample contains about 1.4 million distinct CDR3 sequences, approximately 59% of which appear only once. Sequences were obtained from blood. These receptors were taken from a man aged 18 to 30 in good health. Each CDR3 is given with its conserved first and last residue. A D gene is named only where the DNA matches it firmly. Clone size is stated in some rows and not others, as once, few, many or a class when expanded.

>TRBJ1-1|TRBV4-1|-|-
TGCGCCAGCAGCCAAGTGGGTAAGAGGAACACTGAAGCTTTCTTT
CASSQVGKRNTEAFF
>TRBJ1-6|TRBV7-2|-|-
TGTGCCAGCAGCTTATTCCAAAGCTCCTATAATTCACCCCTCCACTTT
CASSLFQSSYNSPLHF
>TRBJ2-7|TRBV4-1|-|-
TGCGCCAGCAGCCAAGCTTTAAGGGGGGGAGGCGAGCAGTACTTC
CASSQALRGGGEQYF
>TRBJ2-5|TRBV12-3/TRBV12-4|-|-
TGTGCCAGCACAGTAGCGGATTCGGGGACCCAGTACTTC
CASTVADSGTQYF
>TRBJ2-2|TRBV7-6|-|-
TGTGCCAGCAGTTCGGCCGCGAACACCGGGGAGCTGTTTTTT
CASSSAANTGELFF
>TRBJ1-6|TRBV28|-|-
TGTGCCAGCAGTTTAAGGCAGGGACCCCGGTCACCCCTCCACTTT
CASSLRQGPRSPLHF
>TRBJ2-5|TRBV12-3/TRBV12-4|-|-
TGTGCCAGCAGTTTTGATGGCGGGAAAGAGACCCAGTACTTC
CASSFDGGKETQYF
>TRBJ2-7|TRBV7-6|few|-
TGTGCCAGCAGCTTATTTGCCAGGGACGACGAGCAGTACTTC
CASSLFARDDEQYF
>TRBJ2-1|TRBV5-5|-|TRBD2
TGTGCCAGCAGCCCGACTAGCGGGAGGAAACAGTTCTTC
CASSPTSGRKQFF
>TRBJ1-6|TRBV12-3/TRBV12-4|-|-
TGTGCCAGCAGTTTTCAGGGGAATTCACCCCTCCACTTT
CASSFQGNSPLHF
>TRBJ2-7|TRBV10-3|-|-
TGTGCCATCAGTGCATCGGGTCATAGGGGCGAGCAGTACTTC
CAISASGHRGEQYF
>TRBJ2-5|TRBV7-2|few|-
TGTGCCAGCAGCTTAAACCCGGGTTCACACCAGTACTTC
CASSLNPGSHQYF
>TRBJ2-1|TRBV6-1|few|-
TGTGCCAGCTTGCCGGGGCACTACAATGAGCAGTTCTTC
CASLPGHYNEQFF
>TRBJ2-1|TRBV5-1|-|-
TGCGCCAGCAGCTTGGTTTCGCACTCCGGTGAGCAGTTCTTC
CASSLVSHSGEQFF
>TRBJ1-2|TRBV2|-|TRBD1
TGTGCCACCTTCGGACAGGGGGAATTCTATGGCTACACCTTC
CATFGQGEFYGYTF
>TRBJ2-5|TRBV4-3|-|TRBD2
TGCGCCAGCAGCCAAGATCCCCTGGCTAGCGGGGGAGAAGAGACCCAGTACTTC
CASSQDPLASGGEETQYF
>TRBJ2-7|TRBV12-3/TRBV12-4|once|TRBD2
TGTGCCAGCAGTAAGACTAGCGGGGCCCCAAATGCCTACGAGCAGTACTTC
CASSKTSGAPNAYEQYF
>TRBJ2-3|TRBV10-3|-|-
TGTGCCATCAGTCCCGCCCAACGAGGGGGCACAGATACGCAGTATTTT
CAISPAQRGGTDTQYF
>TRBJ2-1|TRBV15|few|-
TGTGCCACCAGCAGAGATGGAAGGGTCGGGGTTCTGTCCTACAATGAGCAGTTCTTC
CATSRDGRVGVLSYNEQFF
>TRBJ1-1|TRBV6-5|-|-
TGTGCCAGCAGTTACCTAGAGAGGGTAGGGGCTCTGCCGTCGGGGCCTGAAGCTTTCTTT
CASSYLERVGALPSGPEAFF
>TRBJ2-1|TRBV18|-|TRBD2
TGTGCCAGCTCGCGCCTACTAGCGGGAGAAGACAATGAGCAGTTCTTC
CASSRLLAGEDNEQFF
>TRBJ2-1|TRBV11-2|-|TRBD1
TGTGCCAGCAGCCCACCAACGGCCGGACAGGGGGCCTACAATGGGCAGTTCTTC
CASSPPTAGQGAYNGQFF
>TRBJ2-7|TRBV20-1|-|TRBD2
TGCAGTGCTAGAGATGGCGGGAGTTCCGTCGAGCAGTACTTC
CSARDGGSSVEQYF